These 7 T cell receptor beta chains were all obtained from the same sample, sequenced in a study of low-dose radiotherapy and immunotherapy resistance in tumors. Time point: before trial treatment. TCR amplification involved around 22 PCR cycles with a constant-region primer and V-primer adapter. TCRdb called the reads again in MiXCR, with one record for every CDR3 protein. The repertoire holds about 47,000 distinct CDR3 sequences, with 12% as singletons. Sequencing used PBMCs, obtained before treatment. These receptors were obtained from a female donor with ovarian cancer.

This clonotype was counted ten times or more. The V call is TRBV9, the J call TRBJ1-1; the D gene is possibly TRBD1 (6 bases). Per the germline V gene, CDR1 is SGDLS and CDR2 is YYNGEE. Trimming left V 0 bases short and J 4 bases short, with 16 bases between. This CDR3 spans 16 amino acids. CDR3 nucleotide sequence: TGTGCCAGCAGCGTAGACACGGGGGGGGCAGGCACTGAAGCTTTCTTT. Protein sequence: CASSVDTGGAGTEAFF.

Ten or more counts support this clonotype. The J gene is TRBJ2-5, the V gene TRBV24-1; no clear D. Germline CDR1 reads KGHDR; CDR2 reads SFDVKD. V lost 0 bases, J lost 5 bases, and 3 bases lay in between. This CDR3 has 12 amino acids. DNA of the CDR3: TGTGCCACCAGTGATTTGGGGGAGACCCAGTACTTC. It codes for CATSDLGETQYF.

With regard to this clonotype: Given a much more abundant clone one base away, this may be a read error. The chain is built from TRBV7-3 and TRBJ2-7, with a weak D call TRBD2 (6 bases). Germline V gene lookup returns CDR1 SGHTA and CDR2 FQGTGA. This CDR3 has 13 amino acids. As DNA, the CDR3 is TGTGCCAGCAGCCCTGGGGCGGGATACGAGCCGTACTTC. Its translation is CASSPGAGYEPYF.

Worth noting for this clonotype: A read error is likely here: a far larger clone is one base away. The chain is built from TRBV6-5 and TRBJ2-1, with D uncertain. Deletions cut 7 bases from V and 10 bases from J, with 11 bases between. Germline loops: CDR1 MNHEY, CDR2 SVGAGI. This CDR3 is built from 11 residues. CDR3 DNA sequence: TGTGCCAGCAAAGGGATGGACGAGCAGTTCTTC. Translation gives CASKGMDEQFF.

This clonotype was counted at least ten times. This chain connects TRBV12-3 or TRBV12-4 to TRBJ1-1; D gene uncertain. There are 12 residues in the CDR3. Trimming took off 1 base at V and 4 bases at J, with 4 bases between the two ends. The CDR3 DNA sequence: TGTGCCAGCAGTTTAGGGCGCACTGAAGCTTTCTTT. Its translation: CASSLGRTEAFF.

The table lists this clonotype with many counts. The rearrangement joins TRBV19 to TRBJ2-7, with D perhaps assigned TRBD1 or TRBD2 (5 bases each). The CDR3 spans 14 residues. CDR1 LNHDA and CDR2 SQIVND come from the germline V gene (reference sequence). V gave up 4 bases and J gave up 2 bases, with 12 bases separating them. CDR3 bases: TGTGCCAGTAGTAAAGGGACCTTACCCTACGAGCAGTACTTC. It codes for CASSKGTLPYEQYF. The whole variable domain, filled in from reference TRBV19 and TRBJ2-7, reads DGGITQSPKYLFRKEGQNVTLSCEQNLNHDAMYWYRQDPGQGLRLIYYSQIVNDFQKGDIAEGYSVSREKKESFPLTVTSAQKNPTAFYLCASSKGTLPYEQYFGPGTRLTVT.

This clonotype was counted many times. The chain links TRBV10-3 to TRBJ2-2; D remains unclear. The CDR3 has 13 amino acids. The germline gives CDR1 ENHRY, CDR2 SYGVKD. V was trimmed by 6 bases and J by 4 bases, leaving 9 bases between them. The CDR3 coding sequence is TGTGCCATCAGAGGCTCCCTCACCGGGGAGCTGTTTTTT. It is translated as CAIRGSLTGELFF.